This T cell receptor beta chain originates from a study of PD-1 blockade in classical Hodgkin lymphoma (dated by TCRdb to 2020 to 2022). General notes on the study: Nivolumab dosing was 3 mg/kg intravenously every 2 weeks, continuing until either disease progression or unacceptable toxicity. The study used TCR beta sequencing and CyTOF to define a peripheral blood immune signature of response to PD-1 blockade in classical Hodgkin lymphoma. Paper-wide results and their limitations: CD4+ but not CD8+ TCR diversity rose significantly by C4D1 (p=0.0027 vs p=0.16), most apparent in complete responders (p=0.02). Lower diversity was observed in patients in whom nivolumab was started less than 1 year after ASCT, and these patients were excluded from later analyses so that confounding by immune reconstitution would be avoided. Only a single clinical trial cohort was studied, and what caused the repertoire differences, possibly disease activity or prior therapy, remained undefined. Baseline diversity similar to that of newly diagnosed patients was observed in trial patients achieving complete response, whereas significantly lower diversity was observed in partial responders and progressors. Baseline TCR diversity was reported to be lower in newly diagnosed patients than in healthy donors and to be lower still in relapsed/refractory patients.

Genomic DNA was isolated using the Qiagen DNeasy kit from unsorted PBMCs as well as from negatively selected CD4+ and CD8+ fractions. Using primers that anneal to V and J segments, immunoSEQ multiplex PCR amplified the TCR beta CDR3 regions. A synthetic immune receptor repertoire was used to minimize amplification bias, and any residual bias was removed computationally once sequencing was done. In the original analysis: Custom Python scripts were used to quantify repertoire diversity as the Shannon entropy index. The unsorted, CD4+ and CD8+ repertoires were each analyzed separately, with the exception of combined analyses, where CD4+ and CD8+ sequences were merged in silico. A clone counted as expanded when the clone's frequency after treatment rose at least 2-fold relative to C1D1, and clones undetected at baseline were given a pseudocount of 0.5. Clones with 0 or 1 copy at C1D1 were classified as singleton clones, and clones with 2 or more copies were classified as non-singleton clones. Clones expanded in unsorted samples were labelled as CD4+, CD8+ or unknown by matching protein sequences in sorted samples from the same patient. Wilcoxon tests were applied to paired samples to test diversity changes from C1D1 to C4D1. The table comes from immuneACCESS by way of TCRdb, which keeps in-frame sequences with V and J called. Part of the clones is missing from these tables; in studies checked, under half for an unresolved V gene and the rest for unknown reasons. V, J and clone size were drawn from that table, and D and trimming were deduced from the DNA. The sample contains 100,000 or so clones, roughly nine tenths of them found a single time. The ten largest clones capture over 15% of the sample.

A remark on this clone: Its binding antigen is unknown. No base-level quality is on record; no much larger clone is a single base apart.

The time point label here, explained by the study, means: cycle 4 day 1 (C4D1), after 5 to 7 weeks of nivolumab. Every trial patient had relapsed following autologous stem cell transplantation, and prior brentuximab vedotin exposure was what differed among cohorts A, B and C. The trial cohort comprised some 60 patients with relapsed/refractory classical Hodgkin lymphoma whose best overall responses were complete response, partial response or progressive disease. In the multi-cohort phase II CheckMate 205 trial, trial patients received single-agent nivolumab. An independent review committee assessed best overall response by applying the 2007 International Working Group response criteria. PBMCs from the trial were collected at three points: immediately before nivolumab initiation (C1D1), and during therapy at cycle 2 day 1 and cycle 4 day 1. Peripheral blood was collected in 8 mL Vacutainer Cell Preparation Tubes, from which PBMCs were isolated by centrifugation and then cryopreserved.

Taken from cysteine to phenylalanine, the CDR3 has 14 residues. The retained sequence is limited to the CDR3, 42 bases, with the frame set at the first base. CDR1 and CDR2, looked up from the germline V gene, are MDHEN and SYDVKM. After removal of 6 bases from V and 4 bases from J, the junction retains 8 bases not matched to a gene. This specimen was peripheral blood mononuclear cells (PBMCs), taken before the fourth cycle of nivolumab. The origin of this receptor is a human donor with classical Hodgkin lymphoma. This receptor chain uses TRBV28 and TRBJ1-2; TRBD1 lines up with 7 middle nucleotides. The base sequence is TGTGCCAGCAGGCCGAGGGACAGACTCTATGGCTACACCTTC. Its protein is CASRPRDRLYGYTF.